Listed below are T cell receptor beta chains from one sample, sequenced in a study of T cells in Graves' hyperthyroidism and ophthalmopathy. Using its own MiXCR run on the multiplex PCR reads, TCRdb lists one record per CDR3 protein. This table holds roughly 840,000 distinct CDR3 sequences, around 39% found once. The sequencing input was blood. Every receptor here comes from a man younger than 30 with Graves' hyperthyroidism. Both conserved end residues are part of each CDR3. The order of the fields is J gene, D gene, clone size, V gene, CDR3 protein, CDR3 DNA. The D gene is left open where the match is weak. Only part of the rows carry a size: once, few, many, or a class if the clone is expanded.

J gene: TRBJ2-7; D gene: NA; clone size: NA; V gene: TRBV7-9; CDR3 protein: CASSFPGSNYEQYF; CDR3 DNA: TGTGCCAGCAGCTTCCCGGGGTCCAACTACGAGCAGTACTTC
J gene: TRBJ2-7; D gene: NA; clone size: NA; V gene: TRBV25-1; CDR3 protein: CASSRAWPGKRAGEQYF; CDR3 DNA: TGTGCCAGCAGTCGAGCGTGGCCAGGGAAGCGGGCTGGCGAGCAGTACTTC
J gene: TRBJ2-7; D gene: TRBD1; clone size: NA; V gene: TRBV19; CDR3 protein: CASSPSPGTGGSYEQYF; CDR3 DNA: TGTGCCAGTAGTCCGAGTCCCGGGACAGGGGGCTCCTACGAGCAGTACTTC
J gene: TRBJ2-7; D gene: TRBD1; clone size: NA; V gene: TRBV7-6; CDR3 protein: CASSSPTGTGTSYEQYF; CDR3 DNA: TGTGCCAGCAGCTCCCCGACCGGGACAGGGACCTCCTACGAGCAGTACTTC
J gene: TRBJ1-1; D gene: NA; clone size: few; V gene: TRBV4-1; CDR3 protein: CASSQEAGATEAFF; CDR3 DNA: TGCGCCAGCAGCCAAGAGGCAGGGGCCACTGAAGCTTTCTTT
J gene: TRBJ1-5; D gene: NA; clone size: NA; V gene: TRBV7-9; CDR3 protein: CASSLTGVEQPQHF; CDR3 DNA: TGTGCCAGCAGCTTAACCGGGGTCGAGCAGCCCCAGCATTTT
J gene: TRBJ1-5; D gene: TRBD1; clone size: many; V gene: TRBV24-1; CDR3 protein: CATSDSGQGFYQPQHF; CDR3 DNA: TGTGCCACCAGTGATTCGGGACAGGGTTTTTATCAGCCCCAGCATTTT
J gene: TRBJ2-2; D gene: TRBD1; clone size: NA; V gene: TRBV7-9; CDR3 protein: CASSLGQGRSGELFF; CDR3 DNA: TGTGCCAGCAGTCTAGGACAGGGGAGGAGCGGGGAGCTGTTTTTT
J gene: TRBJ2-7; D gene: NA; clone size: many; V gene: TRBV10-3; CDR3 protein: CAISDGTGAEDEQYF; CDR3 DNA: TGTGCCATCAGTGACGGGACTGGGGCCGAGGACGAGCAGTACTTC
J gene: TRBJ2-7; D gene: NA; clone size: NA; V gene: TRBV19; CDR3 protein: CASGDSGMRGEQYF; CDR3 DNA: TGTGCCAGTGGCGACTCCGGGATGAGAGGCGAGCAGTACTTC
J gene: TRBJ2-7; D gene: TRBD1; clone size: NA; V gene: TRBV11-3; CDR3 protein: CASSLGAGQGDEQYF; CDR3 DNA: TGTGCCAGCAGCTTAGGGGCTGGACAGGGAGACGAGCAGTACTTC
J gene: TRBJ2-2; D gene: TRBD1; clone size: few; V gene: TRBV10-3; CDR3 protein: CASSDEQGSAGELFF; CDR3 DNA: TGTGCCAGCAGTGATGAACAGGGGAGTGCCGGGGAGCTGTTTTTT
J gene: TRBJ2-7; D gene: NA; clone size: many; V gene: TRBV5-1; CDR3 protein: CASSPSGRPEQYF; CDR3 DNA: TGCGCCAGCAGCCCCAGTGGCAGGCCTGAGCAGTACTTC
J gene: TRBJ2-7; D gene: NA; clone size: NA; V gene: TRBV9; CDR3 protein: CASSPRGAKGVYEQYF; CDR3 DNA: TGTGCCAGCTCTCCGAGGGGAGCAAAAGGGGTCTACGAGCAGTACTTC
J gene: TRBJ2-7; D gene: TRBD1; clone size: NA; V gene: TRBV7-6; CDR3 protein: CASSVATGRVYEQYF; CDR3 DNA: TGTGCCAGCAGCGTGGCGACAGGGCGGGTCTACGAGCAGTACTTC
J gene: TRBJ2-7; D gene: NA; clone size: few; V gene: TRBV11-2; CDR3 protein: CASSLEAGTVEQYF; CDR3 DNA: TGTGCCAGCAGCTTAGAGGCAGGGACGGTCGAGCAGTACTTC
J gene: TRBJ2-7; D gene: NA; clone size: few; V gene: TRBV5-1; CDR3 protein: CASSSTGGHSYEQYF; CDR3 DNA: TGCGCCAGCAGCTCTACAGGCGGACATTCCTACGAGCAGTACTTC
J gene: TRBJ1-4; D gene: NA; clone size: few; V gene: TRBV7-9; CDR3 protein: CASSSGTRNEKLFF; CDR3 DNA: TGTGCCAGCAGTTCCGGGACGAGGAATGAAAAACTGTTTTTT
J gene: TRBJ2-7; D gene: TRBD2; clone size: NA; V gene: TRBV10-3; CDR3 protein: CASSESGGMPSYEQYF; CDR3 DNA: TGTGCCAGCAGTGAAAGCGGGGGGATGCCCTCCTACGAGCAGTACTTC
J gene: TRBJ2-7; D gene: NA; clone size: many; V gene: TRBV2; CDR3 protein: CASRPTDTYEQYF; CDR3 DNA: TGTGCCAGCAGACCCACTGATACCTACGAGCAGTACTTC
J gene: TRBJ1-1; D gene: TRBD1; clone size: few; V gene: TRBV5-1; CDR3 protein: CASSQRDSSSGLEAFF; CDR3 DNA: TGCGCCAGCAGCCAACGGGACAGTTCTTCCGGACTCGAAGCTTTCTTT
J gene: TRBJ1-1; D gene: TRBD1; clone size: NA; V gene: TRBV27; CDR3 protein: CASSWDRGYTEAFF; CDR3 DNA: TGTGCCAGCAGTTGGGACAGGGGTTACACTGAAGCTTTCTTT
J gene: TRBJ1-1; D gene: TRBD1; clone size: NA; V gene: TRBV9; CDR3 protein: CASSGQGISTEAFF; CDR3 DNA: TGTGCCAGCAGCGGACAGGGTATAAGCACTGAAGCTTTCTTT
J gene: TRBJ2-7; D gene: TRBD1; clone size: NA; V gene: TRBV5-4; CDR3 protein: CASSQTTGAYEQYF; CDR3 DNA: TGCGCCAGCAGCCAGACGACAGGGGCCTACGAGCAGTACTTC
J gene: TRBJ2-5; D gene: NA; clone size: NA; V gene: TRBV19; CDR3 protein: CASSIGQRPSETQYF; CDR3 DNA: TGTGCCAGTAGTATAGGCCAAAGGCCATCGGAGACCCAGTACTTC
J gene: TRBJ1-1; D gene: NA; clone size: NA; V gene: TRBV29-1; CDR3 protein: CRPGRVGPNTEAFF; CDR3 DNA: TGCAGGCCTGGCAGGGTGGGGCCGAACACTGAAGCTTTCTTT
J gene: TRBJ1-2; D gene: NA; clone size: many; V gene: TRBV13; CDR3 protein: CASSFGVGYTF; CDR3 DNA: TGTGCCAGCAGCTTCGGAGTTGGCTACACCTTC
J gene: TRBJ2-2; D gene: NA; clone size: once; V gene: TRBV6-6; CDR3 protein: CASRVAGASNTGELFF; CDR3 DNA: TGTGCCAGCAGGGTCGCAGGGGCTTCGAACACCGGGGAGCTGTTTTTT
J gene: TRBJ1-6; D gene: NA; clone size: NA; V gene: TRBV10-3; CDR3 protein: CAISYSGPTNSPLHF; CDR3 DNA: TGTGCCATCAGTTACTCGGGACCGACTAATTCACCCCTCCACTTT
J gene: TRBJ1-6; D gene: NA; clone size: NA; V gene: TRBV13; CDR3 protein: CASSLGRERGSPLHF; CDR3 DNA: TGTGCCAGCAGCTTAGGCAGGGAGAGGGGTTCACCCCTCCACTTT
J gene: TRBJ2-7; D gene: NA; clone size: many; V gene: TRBV7-9; CDR3 protein: CASSPDRIYEQYF; CDR3 DNA: TGTGCCAGCAGCCCTGACAGGATCTACGAGCAGTACTTC
J gene: TRBJ2-3; D gene: TRBD2; clone size: NA; V gene: TRBV20-1; CDR3 protein: CSARLASGRGATDTQYF; CDR3 DNA: TGCAGTGCTAGGCTAGCTAGCGGGAGGGGAGCCACAGATACGCAGTATTTT
J gene: TRBJ2-7; D gene: TRBD1; clone size: NA; V gene: TRBV12-3/TRBV12-4; CDR3 protein: CASSTSPGQTYEQYF; CDR3 DNA: TGTGCCAGCAGCACATCACCGGGACAGACATACGAGCAGTACTTC
J gene: TRBJ1-5; D gene: TRBD1; clone size: few; V gene: TRBV7-2; CDR3 protein: CASSPTSTGGRQPQHF; CDR3 DNA: TGTGCCAGCAGCCCCACGTCCACAGGGGGCCGTCAGCCCCAGCATTTT
J gene: TRBJ2-6; D gene: NA; clone size: NA; V gene: TRBV7-9; CDR3 protein: CASSFLQVSGASVLTF; CDR3 DNA: TGTGCCAGCAGCTTCCTACAGGTCTCTGGGGCCAGCGTCCTGACTTTC
J gene: TRBJ1-1; D gene: NA; clone size: many; V gene: TRBV10-2; CDR3 protein: CASSEWGLNTEAFF; CDR3 DNA: TGCGCCAGCAGCGAATGGGGGCTGAACACTGAAGCTTTCTTT
J gene: TRBJ2-7; D gene: TRBD2; clone size: NA; V gene: TRBV5-1; CDR3 protein: CASSLAPTSSSYEQYF; CDR3 DNA: TGCGCCAGCAGCTTGGCCCCGACTAGCTCGAGCTACGAGCAGTACTTC
J gene: TRBJ1-2; D gene: NA; clone size: NA; V gene: TRBV6-1; CDR3 protein: CASSATSGIRDGYTF; CDR3 DNA: TGTGCCAGCAGTGCGACCTCCGGGATAAGGGATGGCTACACCTTC
J gene: TRBJ2-2; D gene: TRBD2; clone size: NA; V gene: TRBV7-3; CDR3 protein: CASSPSLAGGLLNTGELFF; CDR3 DNA: TGTGCCAGCAGTCCGTCATTAGCGGGGGGCCTGCTGAACACCGGGGAGCTGTTTTTT